Shown below are 2 T cell receptor beta chains from a single sample sequenced in a study of PD-1 blockade in classical Hodgkin lymphoma. Time point denoted: newly diagnosed, previously untreated cHL patient sample. Assay used: immunoSEQ multiplex PCR; TCRdb lists only in-frame clones, some missing. This table has about 30,000 clones, roughly nine tenths appearing once. Specimen: peripheral blood mononuclear cells (PBMCs). All receptors come from a human donor with classical Hodgkin lymphoma.

The V gene is TRBV5-4, the J gene TRBJ1-3; D remains ambiguous. Trimming took off 0 bases at V and 3 bases at J, with 10 bases between the two ends. Germline CDR1 reads SGHNT; CDR2 reads YYREEE (reference sequence). The CDR3 runs to 15 residues. The CDR3 DNA follows: TGTGCCAGCAGCTTGGACTCGGGAAGTGGAAACACCATATATTTT. Residues: CASSLDSGSGNTIYF.

The rearrangement links TRBV27 to TRBJ2-7; possible D gene TRBD2, 6 bases. The germline V and J ends were trimmed by 2 bases and 9 bases, with 14 bases remaining between them. The V gene's germline CDR1 is MNHEY and CDR2 SMNVEV (reference sequence). The CDR3 contains 13 residues. The CDR3 is CASSLTGLEGQYF. The CDR3 coding sequence is TGTGCCAGCAGTTTAACTGGACTGGAGGGGCAGTACTTC.